This T cell receptor (beta chain) was sequenced for a study of T cell repertoires in cytomegalovirus infection. This CDR3 contains 16 residues. Deletions cut 1 base from V and 4 bases from J, with 15 bases between. The V gene's germline CDR1 is SGHAT and CDR2 FQNNGV. TCRdb used MiXCR to reprocess the reads, holding one entry per CDR3 protein. The sample has 600,000 to 800,000 distinct CDR3 sequences, less than 25% seen once; the top ten hold approximately 8%. This clonotype was observed a few times. The source is a human donor in good health (CMV status not recorded). Some clones in this sample may be carry-over from other donors' samples. Sequencing was performed on CD8+ T cells from PBMCs. V usage is TRBV11-2 and J usage is TRBJ2-3; D remains ambiguous. CDR3 sequence reads: CASSLVVVGSADTQYF. The CDR3 nucleotides read TGTGCCAGCAGCTTAGTGGTCGTGGGGTCCGCAGATACGCAGTATTTT. Complete variable domain (other parts from reference TRBV11-2 and TRBJ2-3): EAGVAQSPRYKIIEKRQSVAFWCNPISGHATLYWYQQILGQGPKLLIQFQNNGVVDDSQLPKDRFSAERLKGVDSTLKIQPAKLEDSAVYLCASSLVVVGSADTQYFGPGTRLTVL.